This T cell receptor (beta chain) comes out of a study of human T cells and chemical hapten exposure. Notes on the study in general: As the donors had alopecia, their immune response may differ from healthy people's.

This clonotype was observed a handful of times. Its antigen is unknown. The junction had 8 bases not matched to a gene; V was cut back by 4 bases and J by 7 bases. Germline CDR1 reads SGHDT; CDR2 reads YYEEEE. The CDR3 length is 14 residues. Via MiXCR, TCRdb re-called the RACE reads, giving one row per CDR3 protein. Of some 200,000 distinct CDR3 sequences in the sample, approximately 29% were seen once. Documented time point: pre-sensitization, week 0. Noted treatment: therapeutic diphenylcyclopropenone sensitization with weekly scalp DPC. The V gene is TRBV5-6, the J gene TRBJ2-1; TRBD2 aligns across 7 bases. This receptor was identified in a woman aged 25 to 39 with alopecia areata. Some clones in this sample may be carry-over from other donors' samples. The material was whole blood, obtained in connection with sensitization to the hapten diphenylcyclopropenone (DPC). This CDR3 reads CASSQIHSGNEQFF. The CDR3 DNA sequence: TGTGCCAGCAGCCAGATACATAGCGGGAATGAGCAGTTCTTC. Filled out from reference TRBV5-6 and TRBJ2-1, the complete variable domain reads DAGVTQSPTHLIKTRGQQVTLRCSPKSGHDTVSWYQQALGQGPQFIFQYYEEEERQRGNFPDRFSGHQFPNYSSELNVNALLLGDSALYLCASSQIHSGNEQFFGPGTRLTVL.